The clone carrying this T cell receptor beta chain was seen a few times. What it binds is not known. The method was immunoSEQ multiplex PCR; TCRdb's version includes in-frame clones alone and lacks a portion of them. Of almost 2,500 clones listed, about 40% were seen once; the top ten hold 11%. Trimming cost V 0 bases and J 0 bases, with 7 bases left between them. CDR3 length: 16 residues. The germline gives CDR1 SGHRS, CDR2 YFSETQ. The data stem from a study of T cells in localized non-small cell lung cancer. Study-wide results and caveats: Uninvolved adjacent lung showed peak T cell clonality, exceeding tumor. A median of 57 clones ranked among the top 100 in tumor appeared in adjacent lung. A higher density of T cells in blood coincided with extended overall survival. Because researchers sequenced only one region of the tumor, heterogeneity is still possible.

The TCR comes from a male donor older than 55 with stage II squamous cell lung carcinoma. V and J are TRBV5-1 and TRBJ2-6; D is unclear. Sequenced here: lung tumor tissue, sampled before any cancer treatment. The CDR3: CASSLDDASGANVLTF. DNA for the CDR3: TGCGCCAGCAGCTTGGAYGACGCCTCTGGGGCCAACGTCCTGACTTTC.